The clone carrying this TCR beta chain has ten or more counts. Antigen: not known. Using its own MiXCR run on the reads, TCRdb lists one record per CDR3 protein. The sample includes about 110,000 distinct CDR3 sequences, about 9.4% seen only once; the top ten take roughly 31%. The sample comes from a study of T cell repertoires in cytomegalovirus infection. Study-wide background: Both a matching HLA type and CMV infection were indicated by public TCR beta signatures.

Study-wide points: In two of eight donors, the top clonotype was HLA-C-restricted CMV-specific.

The sample was PBMCs, sequenced either directly or after in vitro stimulation (not recorded which). This sequence was found in a human donor in good health (CMV status not recorded). Some clones in this sample may be carry-over from other donors' samples.

The DNA for the CDR3 is TGCAGTGCTAGAGAATTAAGACAGCCCTGGGAGCCCCAGCATTTT. Encoded protein: CSARELRQPWEPQHF. The V gene is TRBV20-1, the J gene TRBJ1-5, with a tentative D call TRBD1 (5 bases). Germline V CDR1 and CDR2: DFQATT, SNEGSKA (reference sequence). Between the trimmed V and J ends, which lost 0 bases and 8 bases, there was a span of 17 bases. CDR3 length equals 15 residues.